The text below deals with one T cell receptor (beta chain). This clonotype showed up many times. No cognate antigen has been identified for it. Qualities for individual bases were not recorded, and no much larger clone is one base off. The data originate from a study of CD8 T cells in ankylosing spondylitis (dated by TCRdb to between 2016 and 2019). Regarding the complete study: The study profiled T cell receptor beta repertoires in healthy donors and ankylosing spondylitis patients to find disease-linked TCR variants. The full study cohort comprised 25 ankylosing spondylitis patients and some 110 healthy donors. Samples of peripheral blood were taken, and for ankylosing spondylitis patients, synovial fluid was collected as well.

For sequencing, an Illumina HiSeq 2500 was employed. Quantitative 5'-RACE with molecular barcodes was used to prepare TCR beta libraries. In the authors' own workflow: A new computational method based on a probabilistic model of VDJ rearrangement was used to identify disease-linked TCR variants. TCRdb itself trimmed the public reads at Q25 with fastp, ran MiXCR and retained productive beta chains. Rows merge per CDR3 protein into single entries with the most common DNA and genes. TCRdb assigned the V and J calls; the authors' analysis was not used. The sample table holds 150,000 to 200,000 distinct CDR3 sequences, of which over 15% were seen once. The ten largest make up roughly 4% of the sample. What the research found in general, with its limitations: A TCR beta motif made up of several highly homologous amino acid variants appeared to be characteristic of blood from ankylosing spondylitis patients. Significant enrichment of the disease-linked clones was reported in matched synovial fluid samples from ankylosing spondylitis patients. A CD8+ phenotype was shown by the disease-linked clones, which were found at relatively low frequencies in peripheral blood. Some TCR beta motif variants had previously been reported in synovial fluid and blood of reactive arthritis patients, which suggested common disease-initiation mechanisms.

The germline ends are 18 bases apart after V is trimmed by 0 bases and J by 7 bases. In the germline V gene, CDR1 corresponds to MNHEY and CDR2 to SVGEGT. From the cysteine up to the phenylalanine, the CDR3 has a length of 16 residues. Of the read, only the CDR3 DNA is kept; its 48 bases are in frame from base 1. The V gene is TRBV6-2 or TRBV6-3 and the J gene is TRBJ1-2; no confident D gene assignment can be made. This receptor was obtained from a male donor aged 10-29 years with ankylosing spondylitis or in good health (not recorded which). Donor details come from another sample of the same person, matched by shared clones. Material: blood, either unsorted or a sorted T cell fraction (not recorded which). The sequenced DNA is TGTGCCAGCAGTTACTCTAATTCGGTGCGAGAGCGTGGCTACACCTTC. It translates to CASSYSNSVRERGYTF.